The present TCR beta chain was sequenced within a study of blood T cell repertoires in COVID-19. Study summary: Spain, Italy and the United States supplied samples that represented acute and convalescent COVID-19. Sample material is recorded as cDNA or gDNA derived from T cells, B-cell-depleted T cells, or PBMCs.

TCRdb keeps only in-frame clones here, not all; method: immunoSEQ multiplex PCR. The table has fewer than 200,000 clones, 80% to 90% seen once; the top ten hold more than 7.5%. Per germline, CDR1 LGHNT and CDR2 FRNRAP. The V segment lost 3 bases and the J segment 0 bases; nucleotides outside the gene matches: 5. CDR3 size: 18 residues. The source material was peripheral blood. The V call is TRBV12-5, the J call TRBJ2-3, with 14 bases identical to TRBD2. The origin of this receptor is a man aged 50 to 59 with active or convalescent COVID-19. CDR3 residues: CASGFRTSGGTSTDTQYF. The DNA for the CDR3 is TGTGCTAGTGGTTTCCGGACTAGCGGGGGGACTAGCACAGATACGCAGTATTTT.